This note documents a single T cell receptor beta chain sequence. This clonotype occurred many times. What antigen it recognizes has not been identified. There are no base qualities to consult, and no much larger clone falls within one base. The record originates from a study of regulatory T cells in long-lasting Graves disease (dated by TCRdb to the early 2020s). About the investigation overall: Antithyroid drugs had been taken for less than 3 months by newly diagnosed Graves' disease patients. Persistent Graves' disease patients were compared with newly diagnosed Graves' disease patients by peripheral blood TCR sequencing and RNA sequencing. TCR sequencing covered some 13 persistent and some 20 newly diagnosed Graves' disease patients, some 35 samples in total. The study took place in China and was registered as a clinical trial.

The paper as a whole reports these results and caveats: Only peripheral blood was studied, because thyroid tissue, the primary lesion, was inaccessible. More public clonotypes were shared among persistent patients (under 3,000) than among newly diagnosed patients (just under 1,000). Only the TCR beta chain was sequenced and analyzed. Persistent Graves' disease patients showed lower TCR Shannon entropy and fewer highly expanded clones than newly diagnosed patients, suggesting clonal expansion. The authors acknowledged the small sample size as a limitation that may reduce accuracy. Persistent disease showed preferential use of TRBV28, TRBJ1-2 and TRBJ2-5, whereas newly diagnosed disease favored TRBV20-1 and TRBJ2-1.

Receptors were amplified or captured by multiplex PCR. These reads were obtained on an Illumina HiSeq 4000. TCR beta libraries were built with iRepertoire HTBI primers and Arm-PCR amplification of CDR3 regions. PCR products were gel purified before sequencing. The original pipeline was this. A total of 62 TRBV and 14 TRBJ segments were identified across samples and were used for gene usage analysis of CDR3 amino acid clonotypes. COPE and FqMerger were used to merge filtered high-quality paired reads into contigs. BLAST was used to align contigs to the IMGT TRBV, TRBD and TRBJ reference genes, and CDR3 was defined following IMGT. Clonotypes above 0.1% frequency were classified as highly expanded clones. Shannon entropy served as the measure of repertoire diversity, while the Gini coefficient captured V-J evenness. A clonotype was considered public if more than one individual shared it. TCRdb reanalyzed the raw reads on its own, using fastp at Q25 for trimming and MiXCR for clone calling, and kept in-frame beta chains. Rows merge per CDR3 protein into single entries with the most common DNA and genes. In this record, the V and J calls reflect TCRdb's handling and not the investigators' own analysis. This sample holds about 500,000 distinct CDR3 sequences; roughly 17% were observed only once. The ten largest clonotypes hold more than 9% of the sample.

V lost 6 bases and J lost 3 bases; the stretch between them is 6 bases long. The CDR3 covers 12 residues, taking in both the cysteine and the phenylalanine. Only the CDR3 region is kept as DNA, spanning 36 bases read in frame from base 1. The time point label corresponds to: newly diagnosed GD, antithyroid drugs for less than 3 months. For both TCR sequencing and RNA sequencing, RNA was extracted from PBMCs in TRIzol. The diagnosis of Graves' disease was made according to American Thyroid Association guidelines. Patients were recruited from an endocrinology department in Xi'an, China. Each patient gave approximately 10 milliliters of peripheral blood, collected in an EDTA anticoagulant tube. Ficoll Paque Plus density gradient separation was used to isolate PBMCs, and no additional T cell sorting was done. An Agilent 2100 Bioanalyzer and agarose gel were used to assess RNA quality, and a NanoDrop 2000 was used to measure RNA concentration.

This sample was shared with a second study, whose subject was T cells in Graves' hyperthyroidism and ophthalmopathy. As described in the second report: A patient counted as having stable Graves' hyperthyroidism if no progression to ophthalmopathy occurred over 18 months of follow-up. Hyperthyroidism patients were newly diagnosed, with disease duration under 2 months, and aged 18 to 65 years. The study excluded patients with uncontrolled infections, other autoimmune diseases, pregnancy or lactation. Clinical symptoms, serum thyroxine and TRAb, thyroid ultrasound, and orbital computed tomography formed the basis for the diagnoses. For the first round of RT-PCR on the TCR CDR3, the HTBI primer set was used together with the Qiagen OneStep RT-PCR kit. Most expanded thyroid clonotypes (frequency above 0.001) were also detected in blood, suggesting blood repertoires may reflect thyroid immune responses. A 13 V-J signature model separated ophthalmopathy from stable hyperthyroidism, with around 90% sensitivity and 81.08% specificity in cross-validation and 80%/75% in testing. In validation, progression to ophthalmopathy was predicted by the model with 65% to 71% sensitivity and roughly 76% specificity, a median of around 5.9 months before onset. To identify distinguishing TCR V-J signatures, a discovery cohort of around 100 patients was used, comprising 43 with Graves' ophthalmopathy and around 57 with stable Graves' hyperthyroidism. An independent validation cohort of fewer than 20 hyperthyroidism patients and 15 or so patients who later progressed to ophthalmopathy tested prospective prediction of ophthalmopathy. The 90 or so discovery patients were randomly split 7:3 into training and test sets. In about six Graves' hyperthyroidism patients, the study also compared T-cell repertoires from thyroid tissue with T-cell repertoires from blood. Following sampling, methimazole starting at 30 mg daily was given to hyperthyroidism patients, and high-dose intravenous methylprednisolone was given to ophthalmopathy patients. The libraries were constructed in a second round of multiplex PCR and then size-selected and purified. Sequencing of the libraries was done on an Illumina HiSeq2000 using paired-end 100 bp reads. SOAPnuke was used to process the raw data, removing reads that contained adapters or uncalled bases, had a mean Phred below 15, or lacked an exact match to the constant primer or identifier. High-quality paired reads were merged using COPE v1.2.5, and each unique nucleotide sequence was defined as a clonotype. MiTCR v1.1 was used to align the clonotypes against IMGT TRBV, TRBD and TRBJ reference segments. The analysis included only V-J combinations with a frequency above 0.0001, which together covered about 99% of the repertoires. A TCS score was defined as the ratio between F50 (clonal expansion) and ExV (chaos), using BLOSUM62-based TCRdist between CDR3 peptides within each V-J. Welch's t-statistics and random forest reduced around 520 V-J features to fewer than 15, which were used in a naive Bayes classifier (R e1071). No statistical method was used to set the sample size in advance, and investigators knew the group allocation. The paper describes TCR Vbeta CDR3 sequencing of about 140 peripheral blood samples, made up of 43 ophthalmopathy patients, roughly 80 hyperthyroidism patients and about 17 progressor patients.

The source of this sequence is a man in his forties or fifties with Graves disease. Donor details come from another sample of the same person, matched by shared clones. In this chain, TRBV12-3 or TRBV12-4 is recombined with TRBJ1-3; no D gene call is confident. Sequences were derived from peripheral blood mononuclear cells (PBMCs), sampled at new diagnosis, from a patient treated with antithyroid drugs. The DNA sequence is as follows: TGTGCCAGCAGGAGTAATGGAAACACCATATATTTT. Its coded protein is CASRSNGNTIYF.